The next 13 T cell receptor beta chains were all read from a single sample in a study of CD8+ T cells in alopecia areata. Following RNA extraction, reverse transcription yielded cDNA that acted as the sequencing template. Here immunoSEQ multiplex PCR was the method, and the copy in TCRdb shows in-frame clones only, minus some. The sample gives around 99,000 clones, 84% of which show up once; around 25% is in the top ten. Stated treatment: oral pan-JAK inhibitor, 5-10 mg twice daily. This specimen consisted of CD8+ T cells sorted from blood, obtained at week 24, from a patient treated with tofacitinib. The receptors were gathered from a human donor with alopecia areata.

The chain has TRBV5-1 and TRBJ2-7, with 8 bases fitting TRBD2. Trimming cost V 1 base and J 7 bases; bases outside gene matches: 4. This CDR3 spans 13 amino acids. Germline V lookup: CDR1 SGHRS, CDR2 YFSETQ. Here the CDR3 reads CASSLPGGEEQYF. CDR3 nucleotide sequence: TGCGCCAGCAGCTTGCCGGGAGGGGAGGAGCAGTACTTC.

The rearrangement links TRBV18 to TRBJ2-1; D not resolved. The V gene lost 6 bases and the J gene lost 4 bases, with 16 bases spanning the gap. The V gene's germline CDR1 is KGHSH and CDR2 LQKENI. The CDR3 is 15 amino acids. The CDR3 DNA is TGTGCCAGCTCTCCCGACGGCCATGTTTACAATGAGCAGTTCTTC. It encodes CASSPDGHVYNEQFF.

V usage is TRBV15 and J usage is TRBJ2-1, with D unclear. This CDR3 has 15 amino acids. Germline values: CDR1 LNHNV, CDR2 YYDKDF (reference sequence). With 0 bases removed from V and 4 bases from J, the gap between germline ends came to 10 bases. Written as DNA, the CDR3 is TGTGCCACCAGCAGAGAGTGGCAGCCTTACAATGAGCAGTTCTTC. It is translated as CATSREWQPYNEQFF.

The chain links TRBV4-1 to TRBJ2-7; D unresolved. V lost 1 base and J 3 bases, leaving 7 bases between the germline ends. The CDR3 has 13 residues. Germline CDR1 MGHRA, CDR2 YSYEKL. The CDR3 loop is CASSQGKGYEQYF. The CDR3 nucleotides read TGCGCCAGCAGCCAAGGAAAGGGCTACGAGCAGTACTTC.

The chain has TRBV7-9 and TRBJ2-3, with D unresolved. The CDR3 spans 15 residues. Trimming took 0 bases from V and 1 from J, leaving 8 bases between them. Germline CDR1 and CDR2: SEHNR and FQNEAQ (reference sequence). CDR3 nucleotide sequence: TGTGCCAGCAGCTTAGCGCGCCTAGGCACAGATACGCAGTATTTT. Translating gives CASSLARLGTDTQYF.

The chain links TRBV2 to TRBJ2-3, with D possibly matching TRBD2 (6 bases). V dropped 7 bases and J dropped 1 base, with 12 bases sitting between them. This CDR3 comprises 14 residues. From germline, CDR1 is SNHLY and CDR2 FYNNEI. CDR3 sequence: CASIRGWGTDTQYF. The DNA of the CDR3 is TGTGCCAGCATTCGGGGGTGGGGCACAGATACGCAGTATTTT.

The chain employs TRBV7-2 and TRBJ2-5; no definite D call. The CDR3 runs to 15 residues. Germline assignment: CDR1 SGHTA and CDR2 FQGNSA. V was shortened by 1 base and J by 2 bases, with 11 bases between the two germline ends. The CDR3 sequence is CASSLGGGEQETQYF. The CDR3 region has the DNA TGTGCCAGCAGCTTAGGGGGTGGCGAACAAGAGACCCAGTACTTC.

The chain carries TRBV27 and TRBJ1-6, with D unclear. Trimming took off 0 bases at V and 3 bases at J, with 6 bases between the two ends. CDR1 MNHEY and CDR2 SMNVEV come from the germline V gene (reference sequence). The CDR3 covers 15 residues. CDR3: CASSLSLGYNSPLHF. The CDR3 coding sequence is TGTGCCAGCAGTTTATCGCTCGGCTATAATTCACCCCTCCACTTT.

This clone appeared a few times. V usage is TRBV29-1 and J usage is TRBJ2-1, with D tentatively TRBD2 (5 bases). Trimming cost V 0 bases and J 2 bases, with 20 bases left between them. This CDR3 is built from 18 residues. Germline-derived CDR1 and CDR2 are SQVTM and ANQGSEA. The CDR3 region is CSVEDWETNHSTYNEQFF. The CDR3 region has the DNA TGCAGCGTTGAAGATTGGGAGACTAACCACTCAACCTACAATGAGCAGTTCTTC.

The chain couples TRBV23-1 to TRBJ2-2, with 7 bases matching TRBD1. TRBV23-1 counts as an open reading frame of uncertain function. There are 17 residues in the CDR3. With V trimmed by 5 bases and J by 5 bases, 14 bases remained unmatched. CDR3 nucleotide sequence: TGCGCCAGCAGTAGCATAACCCCGGGACAGACGACCGGGGAGCTGTTTTTT. Its translation: CASSSITPGQTTGELFF.

The J gene is TRBJ2-1, the V gene TRBV14, with TRBD2 matching 7 bases. The CDR3 has 15 residues. CDR1 and CDR2 from the germline V gene are SGHDN and FVKESK. Losses at the gene ends were 2 bases for V and 5 bases for J; bases not matched to a gene: 6. The CDR3 reads CASSQMTSYNNEQFF. The CDR3 coding sequence is TGTGCCAGCAGCCAAATGACTAGCTATAACAATGAGCAGTTCTTC.

The gene calls are TRBV6-5 and TRBJ2-5, with D possibly TRBD1 on 5 matching bases. V lost 4 bases, J lost 4 bases, and 13 bases lay in between. The germline CDR1 and CDR2 sequences are MNHEY and SVGAGI. This CDR3 has 14 residues. The CDR3 is CASSSSDSGETQYF. The CDR3 DNA reads TGTGCCAGCAGTTCATCTGACAGTGGAGAGACCCAGTACTTC.

The sample holds one count of this clone. This chain joins TRBV27 and TRBJ1-2; D ambiguous. Trimming removed 3 bases from V and 3 bases from J, with 8 bases in between. Germline V lookup: CDR1 MNHEY, CDR2 SMNVEV (reference sequence). This CDR3 is built from 13 residues. The CDR3 nucleotides read TGTGCCAGCAGTTTTTCAAGGGACTATGGCTACACCTTC. It is translated as CASSFSRDYGYTF.